This entry lists 5 T cell receptor beta chains sequenced from one sample in a study of technical replicates of blood from a handful of donors. Sequencing used immunoSEQ multiplex PCR; TCRdb keeps in-frame clones, though not all of them. The sample yields around 69,000 clones, more than 75% seen once. Sequencing input: PBMCs. Source of these receptors: a human donor in good health. Some clones in this sample may be carry-over from other donors' samples.

This clone is a singleton in its sample. The V call is TRBV28, the J call TRBJ1-1; D not certain. Trimming cost V 7 bases and J 11 bases, with 14 bases left between them. The length of the CDR3 is 11 residues. Germline values: CDR1 MDHEN, CDR2 SYDVKM. CDR3 loop: CASTIRGRAFF. The CDR3, as DNA: TGTGCCAGCACCATACGTGGCAGGGCTTTCTTT.

This chain links TRBV7-9 with TRBJ2-2; TRBD1 aligns across 8 bases. J was trimmed by 3 bases and V by 2 bases; bases with no gene match: 8. The CDR3 consists of 17 residues. The V gene's germline CDR1 is SEHNR and CDR2 FQNEAQ (reference sequence). The CDR3 DNA reads as TGTGCCAGCAGCTTACCTCAGGGGGCGCCGGACACCGGGGAGCTGTTTTTT. Protein product: CASSLPQGAPDTGELFF.

The V gene is TRBV14, the J gene TRBJ2-7, with a weak D call TRBD2 (6 bases). Germline loops: CDR1 SGHDN, CDR2 FVKESK. The V end lost 1 base, the J end lost 6 bases, and 10 bases lay between the germline ends. The CDR3 is 13 amino acids. The CDR3 reads CASSQGLASEQYF. CDR3 coding DNA: TGTGCCAGCAGCCAAGGGCTAGCGAGCGAGCAGTACTTC.

The chain has TRBV13 and TRBJ2-7; TRBD2 matches 11 bases. Germline CDR1 reads PRHDT; CDR2 reads FYEKMQ (reference sequence). The CDR3 loop spans 14 amino acids. V shed 5 bases and J 6 bases; nucleotides not matched to a gene: 6. CDR3 in amino acids: CASSLRLAGPEQYF. CDR3 sequence (DNA): TGTGCCAGCAGCCTCCGACTAGCGGGACCCGAGCAGTACTTC.

This chain connects TRBV21-1 to TRBJ2-7; TRBD2 is taken as the D call from the table, unchecked against the DNA. TRBV21-1 is marked as a pseudogene. CDR3 length: 14 amino acids. CDR3: CASSNGGVTYEQYF. In DNA form, the CDR3 reads TGTGCCAGCAGCAACGGCGGGGTAACCTACGAGCAGTACTTC.